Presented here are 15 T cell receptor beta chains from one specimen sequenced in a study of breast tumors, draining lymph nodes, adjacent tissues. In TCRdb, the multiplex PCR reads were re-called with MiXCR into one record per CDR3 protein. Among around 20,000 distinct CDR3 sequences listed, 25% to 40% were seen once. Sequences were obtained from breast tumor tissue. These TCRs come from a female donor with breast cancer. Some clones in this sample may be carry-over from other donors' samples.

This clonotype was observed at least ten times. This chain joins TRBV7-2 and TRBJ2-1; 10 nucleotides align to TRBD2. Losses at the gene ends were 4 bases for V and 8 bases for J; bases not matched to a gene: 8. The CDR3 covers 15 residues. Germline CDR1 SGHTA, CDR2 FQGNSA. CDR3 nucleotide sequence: TGTGCCAGCAGCTCAACTAGCGGGATGGGAGATGAGCAGTTCTTC. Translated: CASSSTSGMGDEQFF.

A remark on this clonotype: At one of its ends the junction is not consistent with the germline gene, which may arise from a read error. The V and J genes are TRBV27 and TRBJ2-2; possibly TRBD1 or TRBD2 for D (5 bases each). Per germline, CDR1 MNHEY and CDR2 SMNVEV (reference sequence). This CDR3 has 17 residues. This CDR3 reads CACSAFLGVANTGELFF. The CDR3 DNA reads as TGTGCCTGCAGTGCCTTCTTGGGGGTCGCGAACACCGGGGAGCTGTTTTTT.

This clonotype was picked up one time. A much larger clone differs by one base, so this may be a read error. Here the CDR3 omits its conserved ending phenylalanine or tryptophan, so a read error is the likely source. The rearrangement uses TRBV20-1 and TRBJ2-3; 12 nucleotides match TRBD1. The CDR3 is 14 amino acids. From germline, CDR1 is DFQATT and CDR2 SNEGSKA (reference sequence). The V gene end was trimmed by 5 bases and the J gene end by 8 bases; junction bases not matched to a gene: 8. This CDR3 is CSAGDRGRGGTQYL. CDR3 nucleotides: TGCAGTGCTGGGGACAGGGGGCGGGGAGGTACGCAGTATCTT.

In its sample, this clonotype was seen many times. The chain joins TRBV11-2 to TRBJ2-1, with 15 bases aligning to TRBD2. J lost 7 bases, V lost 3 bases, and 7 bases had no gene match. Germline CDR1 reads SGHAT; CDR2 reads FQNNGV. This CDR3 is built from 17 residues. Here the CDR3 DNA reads TGTGCCAGCAGCTTTCCCGAGGGGACTAGCGGGGGGAATGAGCAGTTCTTC. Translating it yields CASSFPEGTSGGNEQFF. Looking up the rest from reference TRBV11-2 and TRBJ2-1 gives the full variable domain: EAGVAQSPRYKIIEKRQSVAFWCNPISGHATLYWYQQILGQGPKLLIQFQNNGVVDDSQLPKDRFSAERLKGVDSTLKIQPAKLEDSAVYLCASSFPEGTSGGNEQFFGPGTRLTVL.

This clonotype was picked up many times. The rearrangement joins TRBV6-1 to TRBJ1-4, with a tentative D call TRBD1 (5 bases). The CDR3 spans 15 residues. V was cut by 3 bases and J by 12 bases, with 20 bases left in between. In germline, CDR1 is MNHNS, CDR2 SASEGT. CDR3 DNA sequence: TGTGCCAGCAGTGACCGTATAGGGGAGCGGTGGGAACTGTTTTTT. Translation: CASSDRIGERWELFF.

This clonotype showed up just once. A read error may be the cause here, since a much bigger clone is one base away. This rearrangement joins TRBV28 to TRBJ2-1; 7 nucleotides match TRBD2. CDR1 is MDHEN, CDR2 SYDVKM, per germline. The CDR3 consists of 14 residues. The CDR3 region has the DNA TGTGTCAGCAGTTTACGGGGGGACCACAATGAGCAGTTCTTC. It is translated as CVSSLRGDHNEQFF.

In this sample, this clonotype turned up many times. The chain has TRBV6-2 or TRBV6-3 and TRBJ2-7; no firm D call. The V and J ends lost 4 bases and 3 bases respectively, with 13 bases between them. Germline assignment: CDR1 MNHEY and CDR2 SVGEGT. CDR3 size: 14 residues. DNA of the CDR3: TGTGCCAGCAGTTCCTGGGCTATGTTCTACGAGCAGTACTTC. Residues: CASSSWAMFYEQYF.

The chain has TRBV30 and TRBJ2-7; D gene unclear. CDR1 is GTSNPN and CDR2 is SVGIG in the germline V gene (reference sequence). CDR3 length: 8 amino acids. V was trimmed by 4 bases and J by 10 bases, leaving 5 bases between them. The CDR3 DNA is TGTGCCTGGAATGGTCAGTACTTC. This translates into CAWNGQYF.

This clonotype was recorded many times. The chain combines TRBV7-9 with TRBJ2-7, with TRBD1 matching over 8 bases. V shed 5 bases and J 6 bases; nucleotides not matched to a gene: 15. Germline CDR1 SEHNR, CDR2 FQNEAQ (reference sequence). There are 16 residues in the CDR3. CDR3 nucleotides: TGTGCCAGCAGCAGGTACCAGGGGGCGCGGGCGTCCGAGCAGTACTTC. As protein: CASSRYQGARASEQYF.

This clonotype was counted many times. CDR3 loop: CASSSQTATGELFF. CDR3 nucleotides: TGTGCCAGCAGCTCGCAGACGGCCACCGGGGAGCTGTTTTTT. The chain has TRBV5-8 and TRBJ2-2; no clear D gene. Germline V CDR1 and CDR2: SGHTS, YDEGEE. V was trimmed by 3 bases and J by 4 bases, leaving 10 bases between them. There are 14 residues in the CDR3.

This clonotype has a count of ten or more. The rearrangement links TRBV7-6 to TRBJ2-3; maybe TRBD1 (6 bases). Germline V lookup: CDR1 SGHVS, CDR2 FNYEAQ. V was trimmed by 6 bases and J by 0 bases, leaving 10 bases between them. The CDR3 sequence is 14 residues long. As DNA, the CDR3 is TGTGCCAGCAGAAGGACAGCTAGCACAGATACGCAGTATTTT. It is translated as CASRRTASTDTQYF.

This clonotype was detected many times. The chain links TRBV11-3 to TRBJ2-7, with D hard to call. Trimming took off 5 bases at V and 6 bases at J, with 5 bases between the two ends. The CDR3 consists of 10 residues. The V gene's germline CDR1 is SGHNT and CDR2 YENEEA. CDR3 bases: TGTGCCAGCAGCGGAACCGAGCAGTACTTC. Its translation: CASSGTEQYF.

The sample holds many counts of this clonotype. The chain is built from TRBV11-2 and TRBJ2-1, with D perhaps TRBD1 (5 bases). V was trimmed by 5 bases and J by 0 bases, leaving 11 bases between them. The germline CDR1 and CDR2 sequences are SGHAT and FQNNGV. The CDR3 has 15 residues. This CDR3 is CASSTRVRSYNEQFF. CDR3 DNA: TGTGCCAGCAGCACCAGGGTCCGCTCCTACAATGAGCAGTTCTTC.

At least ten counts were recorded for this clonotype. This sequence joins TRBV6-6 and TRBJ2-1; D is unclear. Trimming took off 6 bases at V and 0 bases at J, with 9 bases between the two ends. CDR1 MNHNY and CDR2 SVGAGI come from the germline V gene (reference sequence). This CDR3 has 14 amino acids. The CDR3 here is CASSLKSSYNEQFF. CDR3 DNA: TGTGCCAGCAGCCTTAAGAGCTCCTACAATGAGCAGTTCTTC.

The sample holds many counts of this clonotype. The CDR3 coding sequence is TGTGCCAGTAGTCTCCGGACTAGCGGAGATACGCAGTATTTT. It encodes CASSLRTSGDTQYF. The chain recombines TRBV19 with TRBJ2-3, with 10 bases identical to TRBD2. The CDR3 consists of 14 residues. CDR1 and CDR2 from the germline V gene are LNHDA and SQIVND (reference sequence). After removal of 5 bases from V and 5 bases from J, the junction contained 4 bases not matched to a gene.